This is a list of T cell receptor beta chains from one sample in a study of HIV-infected patients and healthy controls. TCRdb used MiXCR to reprocess the 5' RACE reads, holding one entry per CDR3 protein. This sample has approximately 6,000 distinct CDR3 sequences, with approximately 11% found just once. The sequences come from blood, collected before antiretroviral therapy. These receptors came from an adult with HIV infection. Both conserved end residues are part of each CDR3. The D gene is left open where the match is weak. Expanded clones get a size class; other rows say once, few or many, or leave the size out.

d_gene	j_gene	abundance	v_gene	CDR3aa	CDR3nt
TRBD2	TRBJ2-3	many	TRBV20-1	CSARVAGALPDTQYF	TGCAGTGCTAGAGTAGCGGGAGCTCTGCCAGATACGCAGTATTTT
.	TRBJ2-1	many	TRBV2	CASSGLAPYNEQFF	TGTGCCAGCAGTGGGCTAGCTCCGTACAATGAGCAGTTCTTC
.	TRBJ2-7	many	TRBV28	CASSASGTYEQYF	TGTGCCAGCAGTGCAAGTGGGACCTACGAGCAGTACTTC
.	TRBJ1-1	many	TRBV2	CASRKGMNTEAFF	TGTGCCAGCCGTAAGGGAATGAACACTGAAGCTTTCTTT
.	TRBJ2-1	.	TRBV12-3/TRBV12-4	CASSLDRVGGNEQFF	TGTGCCAGCAGCCTAGACAGGGTGGGGGGCAATGAGCAGTTCTTC
TRBD1	TRBJ1-2	medium-sized	TRBV3-1	CASSHRDSQWGYTF	TGTGCCAGCAGCCACCGGGACAGCCAGTGGGGCTACACCTTC
.	TRBJ2-7	.	TRBV5-1	CASSLGGAEQYF	TGCGCCAGCAGCTTGGGGGGGGCCGAGCAGTACTTC
.	TRBJ2-4	.	TRBV6-1	CASQDRTLAKNIQYF	TGTGCCAGCCAAGACAGGACGCTAGCCAAAAACATTCAGTACTTC
TRBD2	TRBJ2-7	medium-sized	TRBV28	CASSPITSGAYEQYF	TGTGCCAGCAGCCCCATAACTAGCGGAGCCTACGAGCAGTACTTC
TRBD2	TRBJ2-2	medium-sized	TRBV4-2	CASSQDLAGGTTGELFF	TGTGCCAGCAGCCAAGATCTAGCGGGAGGGACCACCGGGGAGCTGTTTTTT
.	TRBJ2-7	few	TRBV28	CASSFSVEQYF	TGTGCCAGCAGTTTTAGCGTCGAGCAGTACTTC
.	TRBJ2-1	.	TRBV7-2	CASSLVFSSAGEGDYNEQFF	TGTGCCAGCAGCTTAGTGTTCTCTAGCGCTGGGGAGGGGGACTACAATGAGCAGTTCTTC
.	TRBJ1-2	many	TRBV27	CASSRRGLYGYTF	TGTGCCAGCAGTCGAAGAGGGCTCTATGGCTACACCTTC
.	TRBJ1-2	medium-sized	TRBV6-6	CASSYSEAVSYGYTF	TGTGCCAGCAGTTACTCGGAGGCCGTCTCCTATGGCTACACCTTC
TRBD1	TRBJ2-3	medium-sized	TRBV7-2	CASSPASGTGLQYF	TGTGCCAGCAGCCCGGCGTCCGGGACAGGGCTGCAGTATTTT
TRBD1	TRBJ1-5	medium-sized	TRBV19	CASSEGQHSNQPQHF	TGTGCCAGTAGTGAGGGACAGCATAGCAATCAGCCCCAGCATTTT
TRBD2	TRBJ2-1	medium-sized	TRBV20-1	CSAPPGSGAYNEQFF	TGCAGTGCTCCCCCGGGTAGCGGGGCTTACAATGAGCAGTTCTTC
.	TRBJ2-7	medium-sized	TRBV20-1	CSARGGLHEQYF	TGCAGTGCTCGAGGGGGGCTCCACGAGCAGTACTTC
.	TRBJ1-1	.	TRBV20-1	CSAMNTEAFF	TGCAGTGCTATGAACACTGAAGCTTTCTTT
.	TRBJ1-1	.	TRBV7-2	CASSQTRTDLNTEAFF	TGTGCCAGCAGCCAAACCCGGACGGATTTGAACACTGAAGCTTTCTTT
.	TRBJ2-3	many	TRBV29-1	CSAPLGGRRDTQYF	TGCAGCGCTCCCCTAGGTGGAAGGAGGGATACGCAGTATTTT
TRBD1	TRBJ1-2	medium-sized	TRBV4-2	CASSQGRDRGALGGYTF	TGTGCCAGCAGCCAAGGGAGGGACAGGGGCGCACTAGGTGGCTACACCTTC
.	TRBJ1-1	many	TRBV11-2	CASSASSRGATEAFF	TGTGCCAGCAGCGCATCGTCCCGGGGGGCGACTGAAGCTTTCTTT
.	TRBJ2-1	.	TRBV12-3/TRBV12-4	CASTPGLGNEQFF	TGTGCCAGCACTCCGGGGTTGGGCAATGAGCAGTTCTTC
.	TRBJ1-1	many	TRBV12-3/TRBV12-4	CASSLGHRNTEAFF	TGTGCCAGCAGTTTAGGACACCGGAACACTGAAGCTTTCTTT
TRBD1	TRBJ1-5	.	TRBV28	CASSPGQGGTWDQPQHF	TGTGCCAGCAGCCCTGGACAGGGAGGTACATGGGATCAGCCCCAGCATTTT
.	TRBJ1-5	medium-sized	TRBV2	CASSEGGDQPQHF	TGTGCCAGCAGTGAAGGAGGTGATCAGCCCCAGCATTTT
TRBD2	TRBJ2-2	medium-sized	TRBV24-1	CATSAQRENTGELFF	TGTGCCACCAGTGCCCAGCGGGAGAACACCGGGGAGCTGTTTTTT
.	TRBJ1-5	many	TRBV19	CASSIKGRGNQPQHF	TGTGCCAGTAGTATAAAGGGAAGGGGCAATCAGCCCCAGCATTTT
TRBD1	TRBJ2-7	medium-sized	TRBV29-1	CSVDKGQGFGEQYF	TGCAGCGTTGACAAGGGACAGGGCTTTGGGGAGCAGTACTTC
TRBD1	TRBJ2-4	medium-sized	TRBV11-2	CASSRTGDIAKNIQYF	TGTGCCAGCAGTCGCACAGGGGACATAGCCAAAAACATTCAGTACTTC
.	TRBJ1-6	.	TRBV12-3/TRBV12-4	CASSSNRDGSPLHF	TGTGCCAGCAGTTCCAACAGGGACGGATCACCCCTCCACTTT
.	TRBJ1-1	medium-sized	TRBV9	CASSPQVGAEAFF	TGTGCCAGCAGCCCTCAGGTGGGGGCTGAAGCTTTCTTT
.	TRBJ1-1	medium-sized	TRBV6-5	CASSRSPILTGAPNTEAFF	TGTGCCAGCAGTAGGAGTCCTATTTTGACAGGAGCTCCTAACACTGAAGCTTTCTTT
TRBD2	TRBJ2-1	many	TRBV5-6	CASSLVAGGRNEQFF	TGTGCCAGCAGCTTGGTAGCGGGAGGGCGAAATGAGCAGTTCTTC
.	TRBJ2-2	medium-sized	TRBV3-1	CASSQYQGRWTGELFF	TGTGCCAGCAGCCAGTACCAGGGGCGGTGGACCGGGGAGCTGTTTTTT
.	TRBJ1-1	many	TRBV2	CASNHPQGSGTEAFF	TGTGCCAGCAACCATCCACAGGGCTCCGGCACTGAAGCTTTCTTT
.	TRBJ1-3	medium-sized	TRBV2	CASSELGGGPGNTIYF	TGTGCCAGCAGTGAACTAGGGGGGGGTCCTGGAAACACCATATATTTT
TRBD1	TRBJ1-4	medium-sized	TRBV24-1	CATSDTGQANEKLFF	TGTGCCACCAGTGACACGGGACAGGCTAATGAAAAACTGTTTTTT
TRBD1	TRBJ2-7	medium-sized	TRBV5-5	CASSFEGQLRYEQYF	TGTGCCAGCAGCTTCGAGGGACAGCTCCGCTACGAGCAGTACTTC
.	TRBJ1-1	medium-sized	TRBV7-9	CASSSKGDGRLNTEAFF	TGTGCCAGCAGCTCGAAAGGGGACGGAAGATTGAACACTGAAGCTTTCTTT